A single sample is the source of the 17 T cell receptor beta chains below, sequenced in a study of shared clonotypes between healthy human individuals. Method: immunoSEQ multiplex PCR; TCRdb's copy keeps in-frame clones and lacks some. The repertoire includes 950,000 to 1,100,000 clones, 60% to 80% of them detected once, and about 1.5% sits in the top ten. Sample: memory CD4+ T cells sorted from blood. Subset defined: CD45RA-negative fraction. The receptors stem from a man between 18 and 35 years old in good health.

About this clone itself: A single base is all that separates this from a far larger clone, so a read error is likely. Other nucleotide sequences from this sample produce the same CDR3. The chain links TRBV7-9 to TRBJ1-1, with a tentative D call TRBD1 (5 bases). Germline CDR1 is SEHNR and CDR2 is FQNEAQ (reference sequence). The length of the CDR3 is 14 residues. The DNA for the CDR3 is TGCGCCAGCAGCTTAAGGGGCCGTAGCGCTGAAGCTTTCTTT. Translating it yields CASSLRGRSAEAFF.

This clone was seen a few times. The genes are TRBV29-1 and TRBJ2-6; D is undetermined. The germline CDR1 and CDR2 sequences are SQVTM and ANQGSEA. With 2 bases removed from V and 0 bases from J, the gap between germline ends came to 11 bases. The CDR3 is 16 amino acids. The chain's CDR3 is CSVELAGFSGANVLTF. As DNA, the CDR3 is TGCAGCGTTGAATTGGCAGGCTTCTCTGGGGCCAACGTCCTGACTTTC.

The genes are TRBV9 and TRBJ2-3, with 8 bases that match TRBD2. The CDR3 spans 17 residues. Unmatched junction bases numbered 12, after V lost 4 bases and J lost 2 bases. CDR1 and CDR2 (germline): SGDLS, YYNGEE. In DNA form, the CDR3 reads TGTGCCAGCAGCCCCAAGGGGAGCGGGGGTGTCACAGATACGCAGTATTTT. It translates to CASSPKGSGGVTDTQYF.

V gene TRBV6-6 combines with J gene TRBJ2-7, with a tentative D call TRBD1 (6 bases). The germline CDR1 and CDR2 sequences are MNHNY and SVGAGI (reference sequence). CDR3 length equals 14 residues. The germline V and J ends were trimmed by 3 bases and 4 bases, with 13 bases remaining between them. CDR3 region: CASSYQTGGYEQYF. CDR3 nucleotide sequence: TGTGCCAGCAGTTATCAGACAGGAGGATACGAGCAGTACTTC.

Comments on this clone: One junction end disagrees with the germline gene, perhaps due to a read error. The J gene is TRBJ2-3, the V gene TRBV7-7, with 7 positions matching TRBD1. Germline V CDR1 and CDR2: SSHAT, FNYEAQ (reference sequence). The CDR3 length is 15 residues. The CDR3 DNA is TGTGCTAGCAGCTCTGGGACAGAGACCACAGATACGCAGTATTTT. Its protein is CASSSGTETTDTQYF.

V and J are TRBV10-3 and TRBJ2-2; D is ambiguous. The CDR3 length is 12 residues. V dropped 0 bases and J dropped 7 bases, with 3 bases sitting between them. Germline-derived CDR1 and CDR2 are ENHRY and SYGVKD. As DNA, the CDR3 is TGTGCCATCAGTGAGTCTCACGGGGAGCTGTTTTTT. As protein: CAISESHGELFF.

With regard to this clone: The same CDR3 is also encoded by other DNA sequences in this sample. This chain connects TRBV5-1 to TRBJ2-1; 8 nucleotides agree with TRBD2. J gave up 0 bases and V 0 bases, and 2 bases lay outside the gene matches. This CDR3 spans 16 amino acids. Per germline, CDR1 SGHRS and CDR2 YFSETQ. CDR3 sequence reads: CASSLESGSSYNEQFF. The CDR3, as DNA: TGCGCCAGCAGCTTGGAAAGCGGGAGCTCCTACAATGAGCAGTTCTTC. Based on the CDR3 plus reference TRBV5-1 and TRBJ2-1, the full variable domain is KAGVTQTPRYLIKTRGQQVTLSCSPISGHRSVSWYQQTPGQGLQFLFEYFSETQRNKGNFPGRFSGRQFSNSRSEMNVSTLELGDSALYLCASSLESGSSYNEQFFGPGTRLTVL.

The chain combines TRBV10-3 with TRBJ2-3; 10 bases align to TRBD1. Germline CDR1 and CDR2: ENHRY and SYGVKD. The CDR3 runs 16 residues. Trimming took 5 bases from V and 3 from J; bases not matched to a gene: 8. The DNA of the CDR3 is TGTGCCATCAGTTTCGGGACAGGGGATTCGACAGATACGCAGTATTTT. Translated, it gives CAISFGTGDSTDTQYF.

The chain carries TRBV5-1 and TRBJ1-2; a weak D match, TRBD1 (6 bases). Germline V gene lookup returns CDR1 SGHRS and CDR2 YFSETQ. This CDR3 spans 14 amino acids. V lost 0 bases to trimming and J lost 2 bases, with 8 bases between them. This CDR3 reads CASSLDRENYGYTF. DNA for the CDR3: TGCGCCAGCAGCTTGGACAGGGAGAACTATGGCTACACCTTC.

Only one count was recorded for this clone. DNA for the CDR3: TGTGCCAGCAGCTTTCCCGAAGGGACAGCCCAGGGAACCTTC. Translating it yields CASSFPEGTAQGTF. The chain joins TRBV5-4 to TRBJ1-2; 7 nucleotides align to TRBD1. In germline, CDR1 is SGHNT, CDR2 YYREEE (reference sequence). The CDR3 has 14 amino acids. Trimming cost V 2 bases and J 14 bases; bases outside gene matches: 15.

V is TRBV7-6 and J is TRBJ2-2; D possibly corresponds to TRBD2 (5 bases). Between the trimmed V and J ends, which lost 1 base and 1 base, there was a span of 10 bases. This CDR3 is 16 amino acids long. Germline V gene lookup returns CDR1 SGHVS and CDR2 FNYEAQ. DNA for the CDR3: TGTGCCAGCAGCTTAGATGCGGGCCGGAACACCGGGGAGCTGTTTTTT. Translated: CASSLDAGRNTGELFF.

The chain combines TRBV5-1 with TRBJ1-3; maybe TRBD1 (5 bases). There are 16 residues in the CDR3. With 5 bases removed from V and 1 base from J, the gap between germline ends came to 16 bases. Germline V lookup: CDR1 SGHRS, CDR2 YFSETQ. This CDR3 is CASRDFKAGSGNTIYF. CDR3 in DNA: TGCGCCAGCAGGGATTTCAAGGCAGGGTCTGGAAACACCATATATTTT.

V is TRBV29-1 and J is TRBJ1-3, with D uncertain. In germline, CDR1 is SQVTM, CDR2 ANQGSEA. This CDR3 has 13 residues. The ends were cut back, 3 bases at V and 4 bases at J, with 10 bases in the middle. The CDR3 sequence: CSVEIPGGNTIYF. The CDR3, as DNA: TGCAGCGTTGAGATCCCGGGGGGAAACACCATATATTTT.

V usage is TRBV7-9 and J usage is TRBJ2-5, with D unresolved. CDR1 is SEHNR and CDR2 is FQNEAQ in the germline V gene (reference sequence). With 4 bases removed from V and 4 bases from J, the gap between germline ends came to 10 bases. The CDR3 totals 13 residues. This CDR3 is CASSSFRTETQYF. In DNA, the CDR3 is TGTGCCAGCAGCTCCTTCAGAACAGAGACCCAGTACTTC.

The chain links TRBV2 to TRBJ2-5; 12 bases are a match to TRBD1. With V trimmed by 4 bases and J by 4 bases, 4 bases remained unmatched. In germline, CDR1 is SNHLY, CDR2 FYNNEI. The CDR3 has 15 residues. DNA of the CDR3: TGTGCCAGCAGTGTTCCGGGACAGGGGGCAGAGACCCAGTACTTC. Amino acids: CASSVPGQGAETQYF.

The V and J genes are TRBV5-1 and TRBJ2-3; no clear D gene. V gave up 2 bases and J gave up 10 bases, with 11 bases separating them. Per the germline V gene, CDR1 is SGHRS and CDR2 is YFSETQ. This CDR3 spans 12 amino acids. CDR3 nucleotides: TGCGCCAGCAGCTTCGATGGGTGGCCGCAGTATTTT. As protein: CASSFDGWPQYF.

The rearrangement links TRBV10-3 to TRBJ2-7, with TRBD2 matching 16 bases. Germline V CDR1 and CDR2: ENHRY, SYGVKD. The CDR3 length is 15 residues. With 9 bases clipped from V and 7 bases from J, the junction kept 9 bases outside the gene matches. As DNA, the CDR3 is TGTGCCATTCAAGGGACTAGCGGGAGGGCGGGGGAGCAGTACTTC. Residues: CAIQGTSGRAGEQYF.